The 15 T cell receptor beta chains below all came from one sample that was sequenced in a study of blood T cell repertoires in COVID-19. Assay: immunoSEQ multiplex PCR; the TCRdb copy retains only in-frame clones and omits some. The sample holds fewer than 150,000 clones, approximately 89% seen once. The sample was peripheral blood. All receptors come from a human donor in a cohort sampled during active COVID-19.

The chain uses TRBV5-4 and TRBJ2-3, with 8 bases lining up with TRBD2. The J segment lost 2 bases and the V segment lost 3 bases, leaving 11 bases of the junction unmatched. From germline, CDR1 is SGHNT and CDR2 YYREEE (reference sequence). The length of the CDR3 is 17 residues. CDR3 region: CASSSPRAGVNTDTQYF. Here the CDR3 DNA reads TGTGCCAGCAGCTCGCCCCGAGCGGGGGTGAACACAGATACGCAGTATTTT.

This chain links TRBV6-5 with TRBJ1-1; D remains unclear. Germline CDR1 MNHEY, CDR2 SVGAGI. This CDR3 contains 14 residues. Trimming stripped 4 bases from V and 4 bases from J, with 13 bases between. CDR3 region: CASSSLDYFTEAFF. The CDR3 DNA sequence: TGTGCCAGCAGTTCACTAGACTACTTCACTGAAGCTTTCTTT.

The chain employs TRBV7-9 and TRBJ1-5, with 9 bases that match TRBD1. Germline V lookup: CDR1 SEHNR, CDR2 FQNEAQ (reference sequence). V lost 0 bases, J lost 5 bases, and 2 bases stayed unmatched. The CDR3 runs to 15 residues. Here the CDR3 DNA reads TGTGCCAGCAGCTTAGCGCGACAGGGGGATCAGCCCCAGCATTTT. It codes for CASSLARQGDQPQHF.

This chain connects TRBV19 to TRBJ2-2, with D tentatively TRBD1 (5 bases). CDR1 is LNHDA and CDR2 is SQIVND in the germline V gene (reference sequence). Trimming shortened V by 5 bases and J by 9 bases, and 13 bases separated the two germline ends. The CDR3 runs to 13 residues. The CDR3 DNA is TGTGCCAGTAGTCTAGGGGCCTCCCGGGAGCTGTTTTTT. Protein product: CASSLGASRELFF.

The rearrangement links TRBV18 to TRBJ2-7, with D maybe TRBD1 (5 bases). Looked up from germline, CDR1 is KGHSH and CDR2 is LQKENI. V was trimmed by 3 bases and J by 3 bases, leaving 6 bases between them. The CDR3 is 12 residues long. The CDR3 sequence: CASSPDIYEQYV. The CDR3 DNA follows: TGTGCCAGCTCACCGGACATCTACGAGCAGTACGTC.

The rearrangement joins TRBV6-1 to TRBJ2-3, with 12 bases fitting TRBD2. Germline lookup yields CDR1 MNHNS and CDR2 SASEGT. V lost 0 bases and J lost 0; bases outside the gene matches: 4. The CDR3 length is 18 residues. The CDR3 sequence: CASSEAPSGGASTDTQYF. For the CDR3, the DNA is TGTGCCAGCAGTGAAGCCCCTAGCGGGGGGGCAAGCACAGATACGCAGTATTTT.

The chain uses TRBV6-6 and TRBJ2-1; 9 bases match TRBD1. The CDR3 runs 14 residues. Trimming removed 9 bases from V and 4 bases from J; junction bases left unmatched: 7. Looked up from germline, CDR1 is MNHNY and CDR2 is SVGAGI (reference sequence). CDR3 protein: CASNPGQGYNEQFF. The DNA of the CDR3 is TGTGCCAGTAACCCGGGACAGGGATACAATGAGCAGTTCTTC.

This CDR3 reads CSVEGDWLRGGYTF. DNA of the CDR3: TGCAGCGTTGAAGGGGACTGGCTTAGGGGCGGCTACACCTTC. This chain joins TRBV29-1 and TRBJ1-2, with D possibly TRBD1 on 5 matching bases. The CDR3 consists of 14 residues. V shed 1 base and J shed 8 bases, with 17 bases lying between them. CDR1 is SQVTM, CDR2 ANQGSEA, per germline.

The chain recombines TRBV19 with TRBJ2-2; D is unclear. CDR3 length: 12 amino acids. Trimming stripped 8 bases from V and 4 bases from J, with 8 bases between. Germline-derived CDR1 and CDR2 are LNHDA and SQIVND (reference sequence). The CDR3 nucleotides read TGTGCCAGTTCCCCCCGCACCGGGGAGCTGTTTTTT. Encoded protein: CASSPRTGELFF.

This clone was seen more than once but under ten times. The CDR3 ends on some other residue instead of the conserved phenylalanine or tryptophan, so this is likely a read error. Because the CDR3's place on the DNA is in doubt, the DNA is left out and the CDR3 is given as listed by TCRdb. This CDR3 reads CASSPKTGP. The chain is built from TRBV9 and TRBJ2-7; the DNA was not used to check the table's D call, TRBD1. The CDR3 numbers 9 amino acids, ends counted. Germline V gene data show CDR1 as SGDLS and CDR2 as YYNGEE.

This sequence joins TRBV5-4 and TRBJ2-5, with D perhaps TRBD2 (7 bases). CDR1 and CDR2 (germline): SGHNT, YYREEE (reference sequence). V lost 3 bases to trimming and J lost 4 bases, with 19 bases between them. The CDR3 has 16 residues. CDR3 protein: CASSSSPTGGGETQYF. DNA of the CDR3: TGTGCCAGCAGCTCCTCCCCCACGGGGGGCGGAGAGACCCAGTACTTC. The full variable domain, with the rest looked up from reference TRBV5-4 and TRBJ2-5, is ETGVTQSPTHLIKTRGQQVTLRCSSQSGHNTVSWYQQALGQGPQFIFQYYREEENGRGNFPPRFSGLQFPNYSSELNVNALELDDSALYLCASSSSPTGGGETQYFGPGTRLLVL.

The chain recombines TRBV2 with TRBJ1-1; perhaps TRBD1 as D (5 bases). The germline CDR1 and CDR2 sequences are SNHLY and FYNNEI. V was pared by 7 bases and J by 5 bases, with 14 bases between. The CDR3 is made up of 13 amino acids. CDR3 DNA: TGTGCCAGCATAATGCGGGGGGGGACTGAAGCTTTCTTT. Protein sequence: CASIMRGGTEAFF. The full variable domain, with the rest looked up from reference TRBV2 and TRBJ1-1, is EPEVTQTPSHQVTQMGQEVILRCVPISNHLYFYWYRQILGQKVEFLVSFYNNEISEKSEIFDDQFSVERPDGSNFTLKIRSTKLEDSAMYFCASIMRGGTEAFFGQGTRLTVV.

V usage is TRBV5-1 and J usage is TRBJ2-6; the match to TRBD1 covers 8 bases. Trimming cost V 4 bases and J 0 bases; bases outside gene matches: 9. The CDR3 has 18 amino acids. Germline V CDR1 and CDR2: SGHRS, YFSETQ. CDR3 sequence: CASSLRDRTRSGANVLTF. As DNA, the CDR3 is TGCGCCAGCAGCCTCCGGGACAGGACTCGCTCTGGGGCCAACGTCCTGACTTTC. Full variable domain (missing parts from reference TRBV5-1 and TRBJ2-6): KAGVTQTPRYLIKTRGQQVTLSCSPISGHRSVSWYQQTPGQGLQFLFEYFSETQRNKGNFPGRFSGRQFSNSRSEMNVSTLELGDSALYLCASSLRDRTRSGANVLTFGAGSRLTVL.

The V and J genes are TRBV27 and TRBJ2-1; 12 bases are shared with TRBD2. Germline values: CDR1 MNHEY, CDR2 SMNVEV (reference sequence). The CDR3 totals 16 residues. V shed 2 bases and J 6 bases; nucleotides not matched to a gene: 5. In nucleotides, the CDR3 is TGTGCCAGCAGTTTACCGACTAGCGGGAGAGGCAATGAGCAGTTCTTC. Its protein is CASSLPTSGRGNEQFF.

The CDR3 is CAWSEGGNTEAFF. The CDR3 nucleotides are TGTGCCTGGAGCGAAGGGGGGAACACTGAAGCTTTCTTT. The V call is TRBV30, the J call TRBJ1-1, with D perhaps TRBD1 (6 bases). V lost 3 bases to trimming and J lost 1 base, with 9 bases between them. The V gene's germline CDR1 is GTSNPN and CDR2 SVGIG (reference sequence). CDR3 length: 13 amino acids.